A single sample gave rise to the 25 T cell receptor beta chains below, sequenced in a study of cytomegalovirus exposure and HLA in healthy donors. 13 Jbeta primers and 60 Vbeta primers were used for the PCR. Profiled with immunoSEQ multiplex PCR; TCRdb holds only in-frame clones, not every one. The sample holds about 120,000 clones, about 8.6% seen once. The sequenced sample consisted of PBMCs. Source of these receptors: a middle-aged woman in good health and CMV-seropositive.

Details on this clone: The CDR3 ends on some other residue instead of the conserved phenylalanine or tryptophan, so this is likely a read error. This chain links TRBV5-1 with TRBJ1-6; TRBD1 matches 7 bases. The CDR3 loop spans 14 amino acids. Germline V gene sequence: CDR1 SGHRS, CDR2 YFSETQ. Trimming at V came to 2 bases and at J to 5 bases, leaving 1 base not matched to a gene. CDR3 DNA sequence: TGCGCCAGCAGCTTAGGACAGGATAATTCACCCCTCCACTCT. As protein: CASSLGQDNSPLHS.

For this clone: The sample contains more than one DNA sequence encoding this CDR3. V and J are TRBV28 and TRBJ1-1; 8 nucleotides align to TRBD1. The germline gives CDR1 MDHEN, CDR2 SYDVKM. Trimming at V came to 5 bases and at J to 5 bases, leaving 10 bases not matched to a gene. The CDR3 runs to 15 residues. CDR3 coding DNA: TGTGCCAGCAGTACCGACAGGGGATCGGGAACTGAAGCTTTCTTT. The encoded protein is CASSTDRGSGTEAFF.

The CDR3 sequence: CASSSNRGGNEQFF. The CDR3 DNA follows: TGTGCCAGTAGTTCAAACAGGGGTGGGAATGAGCAGTTCTTC. This chain joins TRBV19 and TRBJ2-1; 7 bases line up with TRBD1. The V and J ends lost 5 bases and 7 bases, in that order; junction bases with no gene match: 8. Germline CDR1 LNHDA, CDR2 SQIVND (reference sequence). The CDR3 contains 14 residues.

In its sample, this clone was seen a few times. The genes are TRBV5-4 and TRBJ1-3; TRBD1 might be the D (5 bases). CDR1 is SGHNT and CDR2 is YYREEE in the germline V gene (reference sequence). The CDR3 runs to 14 residues. Between the trimmed V and J ends, which lost 4 bases and 0 bases, there was a span of 8 bases. The CDR3 here is CASSIQGSGNTIYF. For the CDR3, the DNA is TGTGCCAGCAGCATCCAGGGCTCTGGAAACACCATATATTTT.

A few counts support this clone. The chain recombines TRBV10-3 with TRBJ1-1; D remains unclear. CDR1 is ENHRY, CDR2 SYGVKD, per germline. The CDR3 runs to 15 residues. V lost 3 bases and J lost 1, with 12 bases in between. CDR3 bases: TGTGCCATCAGTGAAACCCCGGGGTGGAACACTGAAGCTTTCTTT. It specifies CAISETPGWNTEAFF.

This chain uses TRBV7-9 with TRBJ2-2; perhaps TRBD1 as D (5 bases). The ends were cut back, 4 bases at V and 5 bases at J, with 11 bases in the middle. CDR3 length equals 14 residues. Germline V gene data show CDR1 as SEHNR and CDR2 as FQNEAQ (reference sequence). The CDR3 nucleotides are TGTGCCAGCAGCTCAAACAGGAAGACCGGGGAGCTGTTTTTT. As protein: CASSSNRKTGELFF.

This clone was observed a few times. The chain has TRBV2 and TRBJ1-6, with D unclear. Germline CDR1 SNHLY, CDR2 FYNNEI. Between the trimmed V and J ends, which lost 5 bases and 6 bases, there was a span of 14 bases. CDR3 length equals 15 residues. The CDR3 spells CASSPIRRSNSPLHF. CDR3 nucleotides: TGTGCCAGCAGTCCCATCCGGAGGAGTAATTCACCCCTCCACTTT.

This rearrangement joins TRBV5-1 to TRBJ2-1, with 11 nucleotides matching TRBD2. Germline V gene sequence: CDR1 SGHRS, CDR2 YFSETQ. CDR3 size: 14 residues. J lost 8 bases, V lost 4 bases, and 5 bases had no gene match. The CDR3 DNA follows: TGCGCCAGCAGCACTGTTAGCGGGGGGGATGAGCAGTTCTTC. Translated, it gives CASSTVSGGDEQFF.

This clone was seen only once. The V call is TRBV6-4, the J call TRBJ2-3, with TRBD2 identical over 7 bases. V shed 3 bases, J shed 0 bases, and the junction held 3 bases outside the gene matches. CDR1 and CDR2 from the germline V gene are MRHNA and SNTAGT. The CDR3 runs 15 residues. The CDR3 nucleotides read TGTGCCAGCAGTGAGATAGCGGGCAGCACAGATACGCAGTATTTT. This gives the protein CASSEIAGSTDTQYF.

This clone turned up a few times. The chain links TRBV6-1 to TRBJ1-6; 8 bases line up with TRBD1. The ends lost 8 bases at V and 9 bases at J; junction bases unmatched: 9. The length of the CDR3 is 14 residues. CDR1 and CDR2 from the germline V gene are MNHNS and SASEGT. The DNA for the CDR3 is TGTGCCAGCCTAAAGGGACAGGCAAGTTCACCCCTCCACTTT. This encodes CASLKGQASSPLHF.

This clone was counted between two and nine times. J is TRBJ1-4 and V is TRBV15; 7 bases align to TRBD1. Unmatched junction bases numbered 12, after V lost 3 bases and J lost 8 bases. In germline, CDR1 is LNHNV, CDR2 YYDKDF (reference sequence). This CDR3 is 16 amino acids long. CDR3 region: CATSRHGEGGAEKLFF. CDR3 coding DNA: TGTGCCACCAGCAGGCACGGGGAAGGGGGCGCCGAAAAACTGTTTTTT.

A few counts support this clone. The chain employs TRBV30 and TRBJ2-6; a possible D gene is TRBD2 (5 bases). Germline assignment: CDR1 GTSNPN and CDR2 SVGIG (reference sequence). CDR3 length: 16 amino acids. V was shortened by 0 bases and J by 2 bases, with 11 bases between the two germline ends. In DNA, the CDR3 is TGTGCCTGGAGTGTGGTGGAGAGGGCTGGGGCCAACGTCCTGACTTTC. Its translation is CAWSVVERAGANVLTF.

The CDR3 sequence: CASSYSSFQETQYF. In nucleotides, the CDR3 is TGTGCCAGCAGTTACTCGTCCTTCCAAGAGACCCAGTACTTC. V and J are TRBV6-5 and TRBJ2-5; unclear D gene. V was trimmed by 0 bases and J by 1 base, leaving 6 bases between them. The CDR3 is made up of 14 amino acids. Germline V CDR1 and CDR2: MNHEY, SVGAGI.

This clone was picked up a small number of times. The chain employs TRBV9 and TRBJ1-5, with 8 nucleotides matching TRBD1. The CDR3 sequence is 15 residues long. Per the germline V gene, CDR1 is SGDLS and CDR2 is YYNGEE. Trimming at V came to 0 bases and at J to 6 bases, leaving 5 bases not matched to a gene. CDR3 DNA sequence: TGTGCCAGCAGCGTAGGCGGCAGGGGGCCTCAGCCCCAGCATTTT. This encodes CASSVGGRGPQPQHF.

This clone was observed a handful of times. The chain combines TRBV19 with TRBJ1-2, with D perhaps TRBD1 (5 bases). CDR1 LNHDA and CDR2 SQIVND come from the germline V gene (reference sequence). The germline V and J ends were trimmed by 7 bases and 2 bases, with 14 bases remaining between them. The length of the CDR3 is 14 residues. The CDR3 protein is CASTRLPGNYGYTF. The CDR3 DNA reads TGTGCCAGTACCCGATTGCCAGGGAACTATGGCTACACCTTC.

The chain recombines TRBV29-1 with TRBJ2-1, with TRBD2 matching 8 bases. CDR1 and CDR2 from the germline V gene are SQVTM and ANQGSEA. V shed 5 bases, J shed 9 bases, and the junction held 6 bases outside the gene matches. CDR3 size: 12 residues. As DNA, the CDR3 is TGCAGCGTTCCGGGACTAGACCTTGAGCAGTTCTTC. As protein: CSVPGLDLEQFF.

The chain combines TRBV5-1 with TRBJ2-7, with a weak D call TRBD2 (6 bases). Trimming took 5 bases from V and 0 from J, leaving 15 bases between them. This CDR3 comprises 15 residues. Germline CDR1 reads SGHRS; CDR2 reads YFSETQ. The CDR3 DNA is TGCGCCAGCAGTCCCTCGCGGGAAAGCTCCTACGAGCAGTACTTC. It yields the protein CASSPSRESSYEQYF. The full variable domain, with the rest looked up from reference TRBV5-1 and TRBJ2-7, is KAGVTQTPRYLIKTRGQQVTLSCSPISGHRSVSWYQQTPGQGLQFLFEYFSETQRNKGNFPGRFSGRQFSNSRSEMNVSTLELGDSALYLCASSPSRESSYEQYFGPGTRLTVT.

This clone appeared a few times. This CDR3 is CASIQKGEANEKLFF. CDR3 sequence (DNA): TGTGCCAGCATACAAAAGGGGGAAGCTAATGAAAAACTGTTTTTT. The chain combines TRBV6-1 with TRBJ1-4; possible D gene TRBD1, 6 bases. V lost 7 bases and J 3 bases, leaving 15 bases between the germline ends. The CDR3 runs to 15 residues. CDR1 is MNHNS, CDR2 SASEGT, per germline.

The chain uses TRBV14 and TRBJ2-5, with TRBD2 identical over 13 bases. The CDR3 contains 16 residues. From germline, CDR1 is SGHDN and CDR2 FVKESK. The V segment lost 3 bases and the J segment 6 bases; nucleotides outside the gene matches: 7. The CDR3 is CASSQGLAGNGKTQYF. The CDR3 DNA reads TGTGCCAGCAGCCAGGGACTAGCGGGGAACGGAAAGACCCAGTACTTC.

This clone was observed a handful of times. The chain uses TRBV11-3 and TRBJ2-5; perhaps TRBD1 as D (6 bases). CDR1 and CDR2 from the germline V gene are SGHNT and YENEEA. The V end was cut by 8 bases, the J end by 1 base, with 11 bases between. This CDR3 is built from 13 residues. The CDR3 bases are TGTGCCAGCGGACAAGGGGGCCAAGAGACCCAGTACTTC. It is translated as CASGQGGQETQYF.

The V and J genes are TRBV18 and TRBJ2-2, with TRBD1 matching over 7 bases. The length of the CDR3 is 16 residues. CDR1 KGHSH and CDR2 LQKENI come from the germline V gene. The ends lost 3 bases at V and 1 base at J; junction bases unmatched: 5. CDR3 nucleotide sequence: TGTGCCAGCTCACCGATGACAGGGAAGAACACCGGGGAGCTGTTTTTT. Its protein product is CASSPMTGKNTGELFF.

The chain couples TRBV27 to TRBJ2-2; 9 bases match TRBD1. Germline V gene lookup returns CDR1 MNHEY and CDR2 SMNVEV (reference sequence). CDR3 length: 15 amino acids. J was trimmed by 1 base and V by 4 bases; bases with no gene match: 1. The CDR3 DNA is TGTGCCAGCAGTTGGGGACAGGGGAACACCGGGGAGCTGTTTTTT. Protein: CASSWGQGNTGELFF.

This clone was observed a few times. The chain links TRBV6-1 to TRBJ1-3; weak D call: TRBD1 (6 bases). Germline V gives CDR1 MNHNS, CDR2 SASEGT. This CDR3 spans 20 amino acids. V dropped 4 bases and J dropped 7 bases, with 32 bases sitting between them. CDR3 in DNA: TGTGCCAGCAGTGGAACCCCCCGGGGAGGGGGATCTACGCTTTGGAACACCATATATTTT. Protein sequence: CASSGTPRGGGSTLWNTIYF.

A few counts support this clone. V gene TRBV6-4 combines with J gene TRBJ1-2; 8 nucleotides align to TRBD1. Germline CDR1 reads MRHNA; CDR2 reads SNTAGT. CDR3 length equals 14 residues. The ends lost 8 bases at V and 2 bases at J; junction bases unmatched: 7. The CDR3 protein is CASRPDRVNYGYTF. CDR3 DNA: TGTGCCAGCCGACCGGACAGGGTCAACTATGGCTACACCTTC.

This clone has more than one count but fewer than ten. The chain carries TRBV5-4 and TRBJ1-3, with D perhaps matching TRBD1 (6 bases). CDR1 is SGHNT and CDR2 is YYREEE in the germline V gene (reference sequence). The CDR3 length is 15 residues. Trimming took off 7 bases at V and 0 bases at J, with 14 bases between the two ends. The CDR3 protein is CASSIGGASGNTIYF. DNA of the CDR3: TGTGCCAGCTCGATAGGGGGGGCCTCTGGAAACACCATATATTTT.